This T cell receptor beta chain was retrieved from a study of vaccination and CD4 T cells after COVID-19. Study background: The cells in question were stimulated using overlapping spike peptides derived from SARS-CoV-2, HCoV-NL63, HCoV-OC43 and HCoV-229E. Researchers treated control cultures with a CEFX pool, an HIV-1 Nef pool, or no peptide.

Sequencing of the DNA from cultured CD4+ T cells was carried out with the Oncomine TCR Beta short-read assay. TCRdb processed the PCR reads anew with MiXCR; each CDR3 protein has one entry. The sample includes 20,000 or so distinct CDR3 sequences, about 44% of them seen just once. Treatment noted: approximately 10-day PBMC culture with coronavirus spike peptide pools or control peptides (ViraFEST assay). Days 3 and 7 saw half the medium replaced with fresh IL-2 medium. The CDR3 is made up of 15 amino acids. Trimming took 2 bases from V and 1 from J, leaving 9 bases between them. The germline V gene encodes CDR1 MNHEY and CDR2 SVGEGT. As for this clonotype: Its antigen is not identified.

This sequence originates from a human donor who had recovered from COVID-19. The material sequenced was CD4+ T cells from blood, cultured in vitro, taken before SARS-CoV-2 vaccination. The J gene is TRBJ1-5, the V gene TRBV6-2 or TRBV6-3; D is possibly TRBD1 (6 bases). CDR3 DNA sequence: TGTGCCAGCAGTTACCTGGGGGGCAGCAATCAGCCCCAGCATTTT. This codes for CASSYLGGSNQPQHF.